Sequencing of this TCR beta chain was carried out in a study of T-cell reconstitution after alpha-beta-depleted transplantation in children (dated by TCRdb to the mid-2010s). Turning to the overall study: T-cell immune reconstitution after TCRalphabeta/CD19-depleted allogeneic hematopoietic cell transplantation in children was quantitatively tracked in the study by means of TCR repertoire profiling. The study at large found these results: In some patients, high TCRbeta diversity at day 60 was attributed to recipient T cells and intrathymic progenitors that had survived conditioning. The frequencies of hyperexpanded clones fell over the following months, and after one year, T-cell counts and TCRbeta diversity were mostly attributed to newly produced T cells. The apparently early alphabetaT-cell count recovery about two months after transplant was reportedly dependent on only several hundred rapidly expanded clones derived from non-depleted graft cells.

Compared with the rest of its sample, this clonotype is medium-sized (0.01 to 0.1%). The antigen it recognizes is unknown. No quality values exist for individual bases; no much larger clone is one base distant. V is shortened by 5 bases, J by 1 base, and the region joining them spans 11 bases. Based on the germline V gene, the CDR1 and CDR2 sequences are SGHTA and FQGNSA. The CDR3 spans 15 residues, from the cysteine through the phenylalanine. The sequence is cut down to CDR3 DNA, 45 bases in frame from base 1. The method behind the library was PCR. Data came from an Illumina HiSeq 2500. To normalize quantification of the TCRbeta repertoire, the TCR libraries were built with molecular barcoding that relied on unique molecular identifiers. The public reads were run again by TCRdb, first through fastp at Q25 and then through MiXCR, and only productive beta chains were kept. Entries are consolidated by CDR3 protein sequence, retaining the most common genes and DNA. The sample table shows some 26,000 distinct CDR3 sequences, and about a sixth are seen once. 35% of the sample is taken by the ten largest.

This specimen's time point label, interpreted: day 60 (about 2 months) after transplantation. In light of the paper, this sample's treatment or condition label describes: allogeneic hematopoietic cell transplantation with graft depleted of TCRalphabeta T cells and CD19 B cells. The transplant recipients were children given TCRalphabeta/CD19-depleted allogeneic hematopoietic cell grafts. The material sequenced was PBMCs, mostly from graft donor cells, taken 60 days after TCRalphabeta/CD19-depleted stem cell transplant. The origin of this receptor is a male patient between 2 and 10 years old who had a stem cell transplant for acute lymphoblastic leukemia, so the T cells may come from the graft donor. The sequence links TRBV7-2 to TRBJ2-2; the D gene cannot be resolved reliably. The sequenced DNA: TGTGCCAGCAGCGACGACCGGAAGAACACCGGGGAGCTGTTTTTT. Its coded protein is CASSDDRKNTGELFF.